This entry concerns a single TCR beta chain. What it binds is not known. One end of the junction is discordant with germline, which a read error may explain. This specimen comes from a study of T cells after posttransplantation cyclophosphamide. Regarding the study as a whole: Blood and skin or GI T cell repertoires showed limited TRB overlap.

Germline CDR1 SGHRS, CDR2 YFSETQ. CDR3 length: 14 amino acids. Here immunoSEQ multiplex PCR was the method, and the copy in TCRdb shows in-frame clones only, minus some. The data contain tens of thousands of clones, 90% to 95% of them singletons. The related graft donor's blood sample was taken on the day of bone marrow donation. The rearrangement uses TRBV5-1 and TRBJ1-2; D perhaps matches TRBD1 (6 bases). The specimen was PBMCs. This receptor was taken from a woman younger than 45 in good health and a related stem cell transplant donor. CDR3 protein: CASSTSGANDGYTF. The CDR3 nucleotides are TGCGCCAGCAGCACCTCAGGGGCTAACGATGGCTACACCTTC.